Listed below are T cell receptor beta chains from one sample, sequenced in a study of T cell changes during pregnancy in multiple sclerosis. Sequenced by immunoSEQ multiplex PCR; TCRdb stores in-frame clones only, minus some. The sample records approximately 120,000 clones, 90% to 96% being singletons. The source was peripheral blood, collected after pregnancy. These receptors were obtained from a female donor with multiple sclerosis, enrolled in a pregnancy study. Both conserved end residues are trimmed from each CDR3. Some rows mark clone size as missing; the rest say once, few, many or name a class of expanded clone.

>TRBJ2-1|NA|TRBV5-4
ASSATSGSYNEQF
>TRBJ2-1|once|TRBV12-2
ASRLAYYSQSTSPHNEQF
>TRBJ1-1|NA|TRBV18
ASSRDSINTEAF
>TRBJ2-2|NA|TRBV27
ASSLSGGRWKTGELF
>TRBJ1-5|NA|TRBV5-6
ASSPGTGDNQPQH
>TRBJ1-1|once|TRBV7-9
ASSPPGQGGTEAF
>TRBJ2-2|NA|TRBV5-1
ASSQGTGELF
>TRBJ1-5|NA|TRBV7-2
ASSFGRGVEQPQH
>TRBJ2-5|NA|TRBV13
ASSPPGFETQY
>TRBJ2-1|once|TRBV5-5
ASSLAGQYNEQF
>TRBJ1-2|NA|TRBV6-5
ASTTPGLGPYGYT
>TRBJ1-4|NA|TRBV5-1
ASSRTITNNEKLF
>TRBJ2-3|NA|TRBV27
ASTGQGASTDTQY
>TRBJ2-7|NA|TRBV7-8
ASSSDSGRTNYEQY
>TRBJ2-2|NA|TRBV2
ASSEISGAGELF
>TRBJ1-2|NA|TRBV27
ASSLAGSTPSVGYT
>TRBJ2-7|NA|TRBV18
ASSPDRGRYEQY
>TRBJ2-1|NA|TRBV7-9
ASSPHLAGVYNEQF
>TRBJ2-7|few|TRBV29-1
SVEVASGGYEQY
>TRBJ1-5|NA|TRBV2
ASRQTGDQPQH
>TRBJ2-4|NA|TRBV7-9
ASSPVTGVNIQY
>TRBJ2-2|NA|TRBV15
ATSREGVTSGPRDTGELF
>TRBJ1-1|NA|TRBV9
ASSAAPGQGTEAF